The 20 T cell receptor beta chains below were found in one sample sequenced in a study of identical twins. One entry per CDR3 protein results from TCRdb running MiXCR on the 5' RACE reads. The repertoire holds approximately 140,000 distinct CDR3 sequences, around 3.5% seen once, with around 8% in the top ten. The sample was memory T cells sorted from blood. The receptors here all came from a man aged 18 to 35 in good health.

The chain couples TRBV15 to TRBJ2-7; D gene uncertain. V lost 11 bases, J lost 2 bases, and 10 bases lay in between. The length of the CDR3 is 11 residues. The germline gives CDR1 LNHNV, CDR2 YYDKDF (reference sequence). Written as DNA, the CDR3 is TGTGCCCCACAAATAACCTACGAGCAGTACTTC. Its translation: CAPQITYEQYF.

The sample holds many counts of this clonotype. This chain joins TRBV20-1 and TRBJ2-3; TRBD2 matches 7 bases. The CDR3 totals 14 residues. V was clipped by 1 base and J by 2 bases; unmatched bases: 3. Germline CDR1 reads DFQATT; CDR2 reads SNEGSKA (reference sequence). The CDR3 sequence: CSARVAGHTDTQYF. CDR3 DNA: TGCAGTGCTAGAGTAGCGGGTCACACAGATACGCAGTATTTT.

This clonotype occurred many times. The chain has TRBV12-3 or TRBV12-4 and TRBJ2-1; TRBD2 is a possible D gene (6 bases). Trimming stripped 0 bases from V and 1 base from J, with 7 bases between. The CDR3 contains 15 residues. CDR3 nucleotide sequence: TGTGCCAGCAGTTTAGCTAGCGGATCCTACAATGAGCAGTTCTTC. Its protein product is CASSLASGSYNEQFF.

This clonotype was recorded a few times. Here the CDR3 reads CASSLVGNANQPQHF. In nucleotides, the CDR3 is TGTGCCAGCAGCTTAGTCGGCAACGCGAATCAGCCCCAGCATTTT. The rearrangement joins TRBV7-8 to TRBJ1-5, with D hard to call. Germline-derived CDR1 and CDR2 are SGHVS and FQNEAQ. Trimming stripped 1 base from V and 4 bases from J, with 11 bases between. The CDR3 runs to 15 residues. Full variable domain (missing parts from reference TRBV7-8 and TRBJ1-5): GAGVSQSPRYKVAKRGQDVALRCDPISGHVSLFWYQQALGQGPEFLTYFQNEAQLDKSGLPSDRFFAERPEGSVSTLKIQRTQQEDSAVYLCASSLVGNANQPQHFGDGTRLSIL.

This clonotype was observed a handful of times. The rearrangement uses TRBV14 and TRBJ2-1, with TRBD2 identical over 12 bases. The V segment lost 1 base and the J segment 4 bases; nucleotides outside the gene matches: 2. The germline V gene has CDR1 SGHDN and CDR2 FVKESK. The CDR3 runs to 16 residues. The CDR3 nucleotides are TGTGCCAGCAGCCAAGGGGGACTAGCGGGTTACAATGAGCAGTTCTTC. Translating it yields CASSQGGLAGYNEQFF.

This clonotype was observed at least ten times. The chain links TRBV4-3 to TRBJ2-3; TRBD2 aligns across 14 bases. CDR3 size: 16 residues. Germline loops: CDR1 LGHNA, CDR2 YSLEER. The ends lost 4 bases at V and 5 bases at J; junction bases unmatched: 5. CDR3 amino acids: CASSPAGTSGRDTQYF. The CDR3 nucleotides read TGCGCCAGCAGCCCCGCCGGGACTAGCGGGAGAGATACGCAGTATTTT.

This clonotype was seen more than once but under ten times. The chain couples TRBV6-1 to TRBJ1-1; 8 bases agree with TRBD1. The J segment lost 4 bases and the V segment lost 5 bases, leaving 6 bases of the junction unmatched. Germline V gives CDR1 MNHNS, CDR2 SASEGT. This CDR3 region has 14 residues. The CDR3 loop is CASSQITGGTEAFF. CDR3 coding DNA: TGTGCCAGCAGTCAAATCACAGGGGGCACTGAAGCTTTCTTT.

This clonotype was detected ten times or more. The gene calls are TRBV18 and TRBJ1-4; D remains unclear. The germline gives CDR1 KGHSH, CDR2 LQKENI. This CDR3 is 15 amino acids long. Trimming took 6 bases from V and 3 from J, leaving 14 bases between them. The CDR3 DNA reads TGTGCCAGCTCCCAGCAAGGGATGGCTAATGAAAAACTGTTTTTT. This encodes CASSQQGMANEKLFF.

This clonotype has at least ten counts. The chain is built from TRBV7-8 and TRBJ1-4, with a weak D call TRBD1 (6 bases). The CDR3 runs 16 residues. The V gene lost 3 bases and the J gene lost 5 bases, with 16 bases spanning the gap. CDR1 and CDR2 (germline): SGHVS, FQNEAQ. For the CDR3, the DNA is TGTGCCAGCAGCTTGGTTGGGGACAAGGGGAATGAAAAACTGTTTTTT. This translates into CASSLVGDKGNEKLFF.

This clonotype occurred many times. The chain has TRBV5-1 and TRBJ1-4; TRBD1 matches at 7 bases. CDR1 and CDR2 from the germline V gene are SGHRS and YFSETQ. V gave up 0 bases and J gave up 4 bases; unmatched junction bases: 9. The CDR3 loop spans 17 amino acids. The CDR3 coding sequence is TGCGCCAGCAGCTTGGTAAACAGGGGACTTGGTAATGAAAAACTGTTTTTT. Protein product: CASSLVNRGLGNEKLFF.

This clonotype appeared many times. The rearrangement joins TRBV29-1 to TRBJ1-1, with D tentatively TRBD1 (5 bases). The CDR3 extends over 13 amino acids. Deletions cut 6 bases from V and 0 bases from J, with 11 bases between. The V gene's germline CDR1 is SQVTM and CDR2 ANQGSEA. CDR3 bases: TGCAGCGTAAAAGGGGCCATGAACACTGAAGCTTTCTTT. It specifies CSVKGAMNTEAFF.

There are many counts of this clonotype. The CDR3 DNA reads as TGCAGCGCCGGGACCCAGAGCACTGAAGCTTTCTTT. Protein sequence: CSAGTQSTEAFF. The V and J genes are TRBV29-1 and TRBJ1-1; maybe TRBD1 (5 bases). V dropped 7 bases and J dropped 4 bases, with 13 bases sitting between them. Germline CDR1 is SQVTM and CDR2 is ANQGSEA. This CDR3 spans 12 amino acids.

J is TRBJ2-1 and V is TRBV21-1; the table's D gene call, TRBD2, was not cross checked with the DNA. TRBV21-1 is flagged as a pseudogene. CDR3 length equals 16 residues. CDR3 bases: TGTGCCAGCAGCAAGATCGTAGGGACTAGCACGCATGAGCAGTTCTTC. Protein: CASSKIVGTSTHEQFF.

The gene calls are TRBV5-1 and TRBJ2-7; D is undetermined. Trimming took 0 bases from V and 3 from J, leaving 7 bases between them. The CDR3 extends over 13 amino acids. The germline CDR1 and CDR2 sequences are SGHRS and YFSETQ. In nucleotides, the CDR3 is TGCGCCAGCAGCTTGGAATGGAACTACGAGCAGTACGTC. It yields the protein CASSLEWNYEQYV.

The CDR3 DNA is TGTGCCAGCAGCGCCGGTCTAGATACGCAGTATTTT. Translation: CASSAGLDTQYF. This chain connects TRBV9 to TRBJ2-3; D remains unclear. The V gene's germline CDR1 is SGDLS and CDR2 YYNGEE. The V and J ends lost 3 bases and 5 bases respectively, with 7 bases between them. This CDR3 has 12 amino acids.

A word on this clonotype: The CDR3 does not end in the conserved phenylalanine or tryptophan, so this is likely a read error. The V gene is TRBV4-3, the J gene TRBJ2-3; D ambiguous. V dropped 0 bases and J dropped 1 base, with 11 bases sitting between them. The CDR3 is 16 amino acids. Germline CDR1 LGHNA, CDR2 YSLEER. The DNA for the CDR3 is TGCGCCAGCAGCCAAGAAAAGGAGACTCGCACAGATACGCAGTATTTA. This translates into CASSQEKETRTDTQYL.

This clonotype was seen many times. The chain joins TRBV6-1 to TRBJ1-3; 7 bases align to TRBD1. The CDR3 is 16 amino acids. Germline CDR1 and CDR2: MNHNS and SASEGT. Trimming at V came to 8 bases and at J to 0 bases, leaving 10 bases not matched to a gene. The CDR3 nucleotides read TGTGCCAGCGGCTCGACAGGGCTCAGCTCTGGAAACACCATATATTTT. It specifies CASGSTGLSSGNTIYF.

This clonotype has at least ten counts. This rearrangement joins TRBV20-1 to TRBJ1-1, with no clear D. V lost 0 bases to trimming and J lost 8 bases, with 13 bases between them. Germline V gene data show CDR1 as DFQATT and CDR2 as SNEGSKA (reference sequence). The length of the CDR3 is 13 residues. CDR3 amino acids: CSAREQSHLEAFF. The CDR3 bases are TGCAGTGCTAGAGAGCAGTCCCATCTAGAAGCTTTCTTT.

In this sample, this clonotype turned up many times. The chain couples TRBV10-3 to TRBJ2-1; 14 nucleotides align to TRBD2. Losses at the gene ends were 4 bases for V and 6 bases for J; bases not matched to a gene: 5. The germline CDR1 and CDR2 sequences are ENHRY and SYGVKD. CDR3 length: 16 residues. CDR3: CAISGRLAGGINEQFF. Written as DNA, the CDR3 is TGTGCCATCAGTGGACGACTAGCGGGAGGGATCAATGAGCAGTTCTTC.

This clonotype was picked up many times. V is TRBV28 and J is TRBJ1-5, with D perhaps matching TRBD1 (6 bases). V lost 5 bases and J 5 bases, leaving 16 bases between the germline ends. From germline, CDR1 is MDHEN and CDR2 SYDVKM. The CDR3 sequence is 15 residues long. This chain's CDR3 is CASSVTRRGYQPQHF. CDR3 DNA sequence: TGTGCCAGCAGTGTAACCAGGAGGGGGTATCAGCCCCAGCATTTT.